Sequencing of this T cell receptor beta chain was carried out in a study of T cell responses to AZD1222 COVID-19 vaccine. The repertoire was sequenced with immunoSEQ multiplex PCR; TCRdb's copy has only in-frame clones and lacks some. The sample includes some 74,000 clones, more than 70% of them seen just once. Study-wide findings and caveats: Clonal diversity was possibly underestimated, and the donors were mostly white British, with more females.

The germline gives CDR1 MDHEN, CDR2 SYDVKM. This CDR3 is built from 17 residues. V gave up 6 bases and J gave up 6 bases; unmatched junction bases: 16. On this clone: The antigen remains unidentified.

The sequencing here drew on peripheral blood, taken on day 0 of AZD1222 vaccination. V gene TRBV28 combines with J gene TRBJ1-5; TRBD1 agrees at 8 bases. The TCR comes from an adult in good health. CDR3 protein: CASRRAFTGGGIQPQHF. The CDR3 DNA reads TGTGCCAGCAGACGAGCCTTTACAGGGGGTGGGATTCAGCCCCAGCATTTT.